What follows describes a single T cell receptor beta chain. This sample was taken from a study of blood T cell repertoires in COVID-19. Looking at the study overall: Samples of COVID-19 (acute and convalescent) were obtained from the United States, Italy and Spain. From T cells, B-cell-depleted T cells, or PBMCs came the material, which was cDNA or gDNA.

Under the authors' procedure: Estimates of nucleated cell counts were drawn from the amplification of reference gene primers. Method: immunoSEQ multiplex PCR; TCRdb's copy keeps in-frame clones and lacks some. V and J calls and clone size are as listed in that table; D and trimming were resolved from the DNA. The table shows 250,000 to 350,000 clones, with around four fifths occurring only once. The sequence was obtained from a woman between 50 and 59 years old with acute or convalescent COVID-19. The sequenced sample consisted of peripheral blood.

CDR3 coding DNA: TGTGCCAGCAGCCAAGAGGGATCACTAGCGGACCTCAATGAGCAGTTCTTC. This codes for CASSQEGSLADLNEQFF. This rearrangement joins TRBV4-2 to TRBJ2-1; 8 bases agree with TRBD2. CDR1 is LGHNA, CDR2 YNFKEQ, per germline. After removal of 0 bases from V and 6 bases from J, the junction contained 10 bases not matched to a gene. The CDR3 is made up of 17 amino acids.